The 18 T cell receptor beta chains below all came from one sample that was sequenced in a study of blood T cells in healthy people across ages. Through a sample-barcoded 5' primer and a J-beta primer mix, a second PCR was run for about 6 to 11 cycles. TCRdb itself ran the 5' RACE reads through MiXCR, one entry per CDR3 protein. The sample includes about 1.8 million distinct CDR3 sequences, roughly 50% of them seen just once. Sequenced input: blood. The receptors were gathered from a woman aged 35 to 49 in good health.

This clonotype came up a few times. The genes are TRBV20-1 and TRBJ1-5; D remains ambiguous. The V and J ends lost 3 bases and 1 base respectively, with 10 bases between them. Germline V gene data show CDR1 as DFQATT and CDR2 as SNEGSKA (reference sequence). The length of the CDR3 is 14 residues. CDR3 in DNA: TGCAGTGCTAGTAATCGTGGCAGCAATCAGCCCCAGCATTTT. Translation gives CSASNRGSNQPQHF.

The chain couples TRBV29-1 to TRBJ2-4; 14 bases line up with TRBD2. The last part of the DNA fits TRBJ2-7 better; the J call may be wrong. CDR3 length: 14 residues. The germline V gene encodes CDR1 SQVTM and CDR2 ANQGSEA. This chain's CDR3 is CSVGTSGRQYEQYF. CDR3 nucleotide sequence: TGCAGCGTAGGGACTAGCGGGAGACAGTACGAGCAGTACTTC.

The chain recombines TRBV20-1 with TRBJ2-7; 9 bases are a match to TRBD2. The closer fit of TRBJ2-5 to the DNA end suggests the J call may be wrong. This CDR3 comprises 13 residues. Germline CDR1 and CDR2: DFQATT and SNEGSKA (reference sequence). CDR3 coding DNA: TGCAGTGCCTCTAGCGGGGAGACAGAGACCCAGTACTTC. It encodes CSASSGETETQYF.

The sample holds a few counts of this clonotype. In DNA form, the CDR3 reads TGCAGTGCCACAGGGTTCGAGCGTAATGAGCAGTTCTTC. Translated, it gives CSATGFERNEQFF. The chain recombines TRBV20-1 with TRBJ2-1; perhaps TRBD1 as D (6 bases). CDR1 is DFQATT, CDR2 SNEGSKA, per germline (reference sequence). The CDR3 runs 13 residues. Trimming took off 6 bases at V and 7 bases at J, with 16 bases between the two ends.

Regarding this clonotype: A much larger clonotype is one base distant, so this may be a read error. The chain has TRBV6-2 or TRBV6-3 and TRBJ2-4, with unresolved D. The DNA end is a closer match to TRBJ2-5, so the J assignment may be wrong. The germline V gene has CDR1 MNHEY and CDR2 SVGEGT. The CDR3 runs 11 residues. CDR3 sequence (DNA): TGTGCCAGCAGTATATTTGAGACCCAGTACTTC. It is translated as CASSIFETQYF.

The chain carries TRBV10-3 and TRBJ2-7, with 9 bases fitting TRBD1. The junction had 9 bases not matched to a gene; V was cut back by 6 bases and J by 0 bases. Germline CDR1 reads ENHRY; CDR2 reads SYGVKD. The length of the CDR3 is 16 residues. CDR3 nucleotide sequence: TGTGCCATCAGAGACACCGGGACAGGGTCCTCCTACGAGCAGTACTTC. This codes for CAIRDTGTGSSYEQYF.

The V and J genes are TRBV5-1 and TRBJ2-3; 8 bases are a match to TRBD2. There are 17 residues in the CDR3. CDR1 and CDR2 from the germline V gene are SGHRS and YFSETQ. Losses at the gene ends were 0 bases for V and 2 bases for J; bases not matched to a gene: 8. The CDR3, as DNA: TGCGCCAGCAGCTTGGATACAAGCGGGGGATTCACAGATACGCAGTATTTT. Translation gives CASSLDTSGGFTDTQYF. Together with reference TRBV5-1 and TRBJ2-3, the CDR3 gives the full variable domain: KAGVTQTPRYLIKTRGQQVTLSCSPISGHRSVSWYQQTPGQGLQFLFEYFSETQRNKGNFPGRFSGRQFSNSRSEMNVSTLELGDSALYLCASSLDTSGGFTDTQYFGPGTRLTVL.

A word on this clonotype: The conserved final phenylalanine or tryptophan is absent from the CDR3, which likely points to a read error. The rearrangement links TRBV6-1 to TRBJ2-4, with 7 bases aligning to TRBD1. The J call may not be correct, given that the DNA end is closer to TRBJ2-7. CDR1 is MNHNS and CDR2 is SASEGT in the germline V gene. The CDR3 runs 16 residues. The CDR3 sequence is CASSDIGTARPYEQYC. CDR3 in DNA: TGTGCCAGCAGTGATATAGGGACAGCGAGACCCTACGAGCAGTACTGC.

The rearrangement links TRBV20-1 to TRBJ2-3; TRBD1 matches at 10 bases. V dropped 6 bases and J dropped 3; count of bases not matched to a gene: 9. CDR1 and CDR2 from the germline V gene are DFQATT and SNEGSKA (reference sequence). CDR3 length: 15 amino acids. CDR3 bases: TGCAGTGCCGATGACAGGGGGCGGAATACAGATACGCAGTATTTT. The encoded protein is CSADDRGRNTDTQYF.

The chain carries TRBV7-3 and TRBJ1-2, with D perhaps matching TRBD1 (5 bases). V was cut by 5 bases and J by 8 bases, with 15 bases left in between. The CDR3 is 13 residues long. Germline V gene sequence: CDR1 SGHTA, CDR2 FQGTGA. CDR3 DNA sequence: TGTGCCAGCAGCCCAGGGCGAGGGGAGGGCTACACCTTC. Amino acids: CASSPGRGEGYTF.

There are a few counts of this clonotype. The V gene is TRBV6-6, the J gene TRBJ2-7; D is ambiguous. CDR1 is MNHNY, CDR2 SVGAGI, per germline (reference sequence). The V gene lost 2 bases and the J gene lost 2 bases, with 10 bases spanning the gap. The CDR3 consists of 14 residues. For the CDR3, the DNA is TGTGCCAGCAGTTACGGACGGCCCACCTACGAGCAGTACTTC. This sequence encodes CASSYGRPTYEQYF.

Many counts were recorded for this clonotype. The chain links TRBV4-3 to TRBJ2-4; the D gene could be TRBD1 or TRBD2 (5 bases each). The CDR3 totals 17 residues. Trimming removed 0 bases at V and 6 bases at J, with 18 bases between. CDR1 and CDR2 from the germline V gene are LGHNA and YSLEER. The CDR3 DNA follows: TGCGCCAGCAGCCAAGATCGGGACGGGGATTTACCAAACATTCAGTACTTC. It is translated as CASSQDRDGDLPNIQYF.

This clonotype was seen more than once but under ten times. The chain combines TRBV6-2 or TRBV6-3 with TRBJ2-5; 8 bases are a match to TRBD1. V shed 3 bases, J shed 11 bases, and the junction held 11 bases outside the gene matches. Germline V gene lookup returns CDR1 MNHEY and CDR2 SVGEGT. The CDR3 consists of 14 residues. CDR3 in DNA: TGTGCCAGCAGTTATCCGCAGGGGGCGCCGGAGCAGTACTTC. It specifies CASSYPQGAPEQYF.

The V gene is TRBV20-1, the J gene TRBJ2-3; tentative D call: TRBD2 (5 bases). Germline loops: CDR1 DFQATT, CDR2 SNEGSKA (reference sequence). V was clipped by 0 bases and J by 3 bases, with 10 bases between them. CDR3 length: 14 residues. The CDR3 loop is CSARDQLATDTQYF. The DNA for the CDR3 is TGCAGTGCTAGAGATCAGCTAGCAACAGATACGCAGTATTTT.

This clonotype was observed a handful of times. The chain couples TRBV20-1 to TRBJ1-2; the D is unclear. Trimming shortened V by 3 bases and J by 6 bases, and 20 bases separated the two germline ends. This CDR3 contains 15 residues. Germline V gives CDR1 DFQATT, CDR2 SNEGSKA (reference sequence). The CDR3 sequence is CSARGPTAPTDGYTF. CDR3 DNA: TGCAGTGCTAGGGGCCCCACCGCACCGACGGATGGCTACACCTTC.

This sequence joins TRBV4-1 and TRBJ2-5; D is possibly TRBD2 (5 bases). The V and J ends lost 4 bases and 2 bases respectively, with 14 bases between them. The length of the CDR3 is 15 residues. Germline CDR1 and CDR2: MGHRA and YSYEKL. CDR3 in DNA: TGCGCCAGCAGCCTAGTCGGACTCCTACAAGAGACCCAGTACTTC. Protein product: CASSLVGLLQETQYF.

The genes are TRBV20-1 and TRBJ2-3, with D perhaps matching TRBD2 (5 bases). Germline V gene lookup returns CDR1 DFQATT and CDR2 SNEGSKA (reference sequence). CDR3 size: 14 residues. V was cut by 5 bases and J by 1 base, with 13 bases left in between. The CDR3 sequence: CSAGPLVGTDTQYF. The DNA of the CDR3 is TGCAGTGCTGGCCCACTAGTAGGCACAGATACGCAGTATTTT.

The chain couples TRBV29-1 to TRBJ2-4, with a possible D match to TRBD2 (5 bases). The better agreement between TRBJ2-5 and the DNA end casts doubt on the J call. Germline values: CDR1 SQVTM, CDR2 ANQGSEA. CDR3 length equals 13 residues. The CDR3 DNA follows: TGCAGCGTCGCACTAGTTCGAGGAGAGACCCAGTACTTC. It codes for CSVALVRGETQYF.